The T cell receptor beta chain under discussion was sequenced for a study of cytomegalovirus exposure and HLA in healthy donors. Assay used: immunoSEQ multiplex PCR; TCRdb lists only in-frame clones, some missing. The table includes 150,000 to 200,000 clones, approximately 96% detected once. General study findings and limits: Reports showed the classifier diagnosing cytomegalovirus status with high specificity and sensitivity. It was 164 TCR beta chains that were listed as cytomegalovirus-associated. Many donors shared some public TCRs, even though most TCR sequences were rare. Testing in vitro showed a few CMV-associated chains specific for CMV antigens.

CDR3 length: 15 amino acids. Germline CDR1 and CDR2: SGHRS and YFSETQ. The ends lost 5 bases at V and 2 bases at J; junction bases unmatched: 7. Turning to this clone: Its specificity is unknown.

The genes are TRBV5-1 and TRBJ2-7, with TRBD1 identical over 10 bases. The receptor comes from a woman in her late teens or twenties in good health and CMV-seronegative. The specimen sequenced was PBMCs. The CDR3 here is CASSRDRGVTYEQYF. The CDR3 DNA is TGCGCCAGCAGTCGGGACAGGGGTGTTACCTACGAGCAGTACTTC.